Below are 29 T cell receptor beta chains sequenced from a single sample in a study of T cells in Graves' hyperthyroidism and ophthalmopathy. TCR beta CDR3 sequences were amplified from RNA transcripts. The primer set for the first-round RT-PCR of the TCR CDR3 was HTBI. TCRdb recomputed calls from the multiplex PCR reads with MiXCR, one row per CDR3 protein. This sample has approximately 690,000 distinct CDR3 sequences; roughly 14% occur once, and the top ten carry around 13%. The sequenced material came from blood. The receptors come from a woman aged 50 to 65 with Graves' ophthalmopathy.

This clonotype occurred many times. The rearrangement joins TRBV20-1 to TRBJ2-3, with 10 bases aligning to TRBD2. Germline assignment: CDR1 DFQATT and CDR2 SNEGSKA (reference sequence). This CDR3 contains 15 residues. Trimming took 3 bases from V and 5 from J; bases not matched to a gene: 8. The CDR3 is CSARDPGLAIDTQYF. For the CDR3, the DNA is TGCAGTGCTAGGGATCCGGGACTAGCGATAGATACGCAGTATTTT.

This chain links TRBV6-1 with TRBJ1-1, with a possible D match to TRBD1 (6 bases). Trimming removed 6 bases at V and 1 base at J, with 15 bases between. The CDR3 is made up of 15 amino acids. The germline gives CDR1 MNHNS, CDR2 SASEGT. The CDR3 nucleotides are TGTGCCAGCAGCCGACCCCAGGGGAAGAACACTGAAGCTTTCTTT. It is translated as CASSRPQGKNTEAFF.

This clonotype was seen at least ten times. V usage is TRBV3-1 and J usage is TRBJ1-2; D remains ambiguous. Trimming removed 1 base from V and 5 bases from J, with 8 bases in between. Germline CDR1 is LGHDT and CDR2 is YNNKEL (reference sequence). This CDR3 is built from 13 residues. The CDR3 loop is CASSQGEDYGYTF. The CDR3 nucleotides read TGTGCCAGCAGCCAAGGTGAGGATTATGGCTACACCTTC.

For this clonotype: A junction boundary mismatches the germline segment, possibly from a read error. The rearrangement uses TRBV13 and TRBJ2-5; 10 positions agree with TRBD2. The CDR3 spans 17 residues. Germline V CDR1 and CDR2: PRHDT, FYEKMQ (reference sequence). CDR3 residues: CASSLTGLAVNFEAQYF. The CDR3 DNA follows: TGCGCCAGCAGCTTGACTGGACTAGCGGTAAATTTTGAGGCCCAGTACTTC.

This clonotype was seen ten or more times. V usage is TRBV20-1 and J usage is TRBJ1-5, with 8 bases that match TRBD1. V was pared by 2 bases and J by 0 bases, with 12 bases of the junction left unmatched. This CDR3 has 18 residues. In germline, CDR1 is DFQATT, CDR2 SNEGSKA (reference sequence). CDR3 protein: CSARTAQGAITSNQPQHF. The CDR3 nucleotides read TGCAGTGCTAGAACCGCCCAGGGGGCCATAACTAGCAATCAGCCCCAGCATTTT.

This clonotype was detected ten times or more. This chain uses TRBV7-9 with TRBJ2-5, with TRBD2 identical over 13 bases. J lost 5 bases, V lost 3 bases, and 9 bases had no gene match. Germline V lookup: CDR1 SEHNR, CDR2 FQNEAQ (reference sequence). The CDR3 contains 17 residues. The CDR3 coding sequence is TGTGCCAGCAGCTTGGGGGCACGGACTAGCGGGAGTGAGACCCAGTACTTC. Translated: CASSLGARTSGSETQYF.

In this sample, this clonotype turned up a few times. The junction and the germline gene differ at one end; a read error may be behind it. This chain connects TRBV7-7 to TRBJ1-5; TRBD1 agrees at 10 bases. The germline V gene has CDR1 SSHAT and CDR2 FNYEAQ (reference sequence). The CDR3 spans 15 residues. CDR3 DNA sequence: TGTGCTAGCAGCGGATGGGACAGGGGAGGTCAGCCCCAGCATTTT. Encoded protein: CASSGWDRGGQPQHF.

At least ten counts were recorded for this clonotype. V gene TRBV20-1 combines with J gene TRBJ2-1, with 8 bases aligning to TRBD2. The CDR3 runs 14 residues. Trimming took 1 base from V and 2 from J; bases not matched to a gene: 1. The germline V gene has CDR1 DFQATT and CDR2 SNEGSKA (reference sequence). The CDR3 sequence: CSARAGGPYNEQFF. The CDR3, as DNA: TGCAGTGCTAGAGCGGGAGGGCCCTACAATGAGCAGTTCTTC.

The chain combines TRBV3-1 with TRBJ1-2; 7 bases align to TRBD1. This CDR3 has 15 residues. The germline V gene has CDR1 LGHDT and CDR2 YNNKEL (reference sequence). With V trimmed by 2 bases and J by 7 bases, 10 bases remained unmatched. The CDR3, as DNA: TGTGCCAGCAGCCAACCCACAGGGGCAGGTTTTGGCTACACCTTC. Protein sequence: CASSQPTGAGFGYTF.

This clonotype has at least ten counts. V is TRBV12-3 or TRBV12-4 and J is TRBJ1-1; 9 bases line up with TRBD1. The CDR3 spans 15 residues. The junction had 9 bases not matched to a gene; V was cut back by 5 bases and J by 5 bases. CDR3 DNA: TGTGCCAGCAGTGCTCAGACAGGGGGAGGGACTGAAGCTTTCTTT. Protein: CASSAQTGGGTEAFF.

This clonotype appeared many times. V is TRBV27 and J is TRBJ2-1; 11 bases match TRBD2. J lost 12 bases, V lost 3 bases, and 10 bases had no gene match. This CDR3 spans 15 amino acids. CDR1 MNHEY and CDR2 SMNVEV come from the germline V gene (reference sequence). The CDR3 DNA reads TGTGCCAGCAGTTTTAGCGGGAGGGCCCCGATGCGGCAGTTCTTC. Protein: CASSFSGRAPMRQFF.

This clonotype was seen at least ten times. The rearrangement uses TRBV9 and TRBJ2-1, with 10 bases identical to TRBD2. This CDR3 contains 17 residues. With V trimmed by 4 bases and J by 8 bases, 15 bases remained unmatched. Per germline, CDR1 SGDLS and CDR2 YYNGEE. The CDR3 region is CASSSIQFGSGRDEQFF. DNA for the CDR3: TGTGCCAGCAGCTCCATTCAATTCGGCAGCGGGAGGGATGAGCAGTTCTTC.

In regard to this clonotype: With a much larger clone just one base away, this may be a read error. The J gene is TRBJ1-2, the V gene TRBV24-1; D remains ambiguous. This CDR3 region has 13 residues. Trimming took off 5 bases at V and 0 bases at J, with 6 bases between the two ends. CDR1 is KGHDR, CDR2 SFDVKD, per germline. The CDR3 DNA is TGTGCCACCAGTGGGCAGCCTAACTATGGCTACACCTTC. The encoded protein is CATSGQPNYGYTF.

This clonotype came up many times. The chain is built from TRBV20-1 and TRBJ1-2; maybe TRBD1 (6 bases). The CDR3 covers 16 residues. Germline CDR1 reads DFQATT; CDR2 reads SNEGSKA (reference sequence). Trimming shortened V by 5 bases and J by 2 bases, and 21 bases separated the two germline ends. The CDR3 DNA reads as TGCAGTGCTCTCCAGGGGATCATCCACCGGAACTATGGCTACACCTTC. Protein: CSALQGIIHRNYGYTF.

This clonotype was picked up many times. The CDR3, as DNA: TGTGCCAGCAGTCCTTTCGCGGGGGGGAGGGGCACAGTCACAGATACGCAGTATTTT. Translating gives CASSPFAGGRGTVTDTQYF. The chain joins TRBV28 to TRBJ2-3, with 9 bases lining up with TRBD2. Per germline, CDR1 MDHEN and CDR2 SYDVKM. The CDR3 totals 19 residues. V was pared by 5 bases and J by 2 bases, with 17 bases of the junction left unmatched.

This clonotype was detected many times. V is TRBV11-2 and J is TRBJ2-7, with TRBD2 matching over 8 bases. Germline values: CDR1 SGHAT, CDR2 FQNNGV. This CDR3 spans 12 amino acids. The trim removed 8 bases at V and 9 bases at J, leaving 9 bases unmatched. CDR3 coding DNA: TGTGCCAGCTCGCTTTCCGGGGGGGGGCAGTACTTC. Translation gives CASSLSGGGQYF.

V gene TRBV14 combines with J gene TRBJ2-3; the D gene is possibly TRBD1 (5 bases). The V gene lost 1 base and the J gene lost 3 bases, with 17 bases spanning the gap. The CDR3 is 17 residues long. Germline CDR1 reads SGHDN; CDR2 reads FVKESK. The CDR3 DNA reads TGTGCCAGCAGCCAAGCATCCCCAGGGCGGACGACAGATACGCAGTATTTT. It codes for CASSQASPGRTTDTQYF. The whole variable domain, remainder taken from reference TRBV14 and TRBJ2-3, is EAGVTQFPSHSVIEKGQTVTLRCDPISGHDNLYWYRRVMGKEIKFLLHFVKESKQDESGMPNNRFLAERTGGTYSTLKVQPAELEDSGVYFCASSQASPGRTTDTQYFGPGTRLTVL.

This clonotype came up many times. The rearrangement joins TRBV14 to TRBJ1-1; D is possibly TRBD1 (6 bases). V lost 0 bases to trimming and J lost 7 bases, with 21 bases between them. The CDR3 totals 17 residues. Germline-derived CDR1 and CDR2 are SGHDN and FVKESK. CDR3 sequence reads: CASSQDLAWVGGHEAFF. The CDR3 nucleotides are TGTGCCAGCAGCCAAGATCTGGCATGGGTAGGGGGACATGAAGCTTTCTTT.

This clonotype has ten or more counts. The rearrangement uses TRBV6-2 or TRBV6-3 and TRBJ2-1, with 10 bases identical to TRBD2. V lost 4 bases and J lost 6; bases outside the gene matches: 9. Germline V gene lookup returns CDR1 MNHEY and CDR2 SVGEGT. The CDR3 is made up of 16 amino acids. The CDR3 DNA reads as TGTGCCAGCAGTTCCCCTAGCGGGAGTGTCTTCAATGAGCAGTTCTTC. It is translated as CASSSPSGSVFNEQFF.

This rearrangement joins TRBV29-1 to TRBJ1-1; 7 bases match TRBD1. The trim removed 2 bases at V and 2 bases at J, leaving 5 bases unmatched. CDR3 size: 14 residues. Germline assignment: CDR1 SQVTM and CDR2 ANQGSEA. The CDR3 DNA reads as TGCAGCGTTGAATATGACAGGGCTAACACTGAAGCTTTCTTT. It encodes CSVEYDRANTEAFF.

The chain uses TRBV20-1 and TRBJ2-5; 11 nucleotides line up with TRBD1. With 6 bases clipped from V and 4 bases from J, the junction kept 7 bases outside the gene matches. CDR3 length equals 14 residues. Germline lookup yields CDR1 DFQATT and CDR2 SNEGSKA (reference sequence). The CDR3 DNA reads TGCAGTGCATACCCGGGACAGGGGGGAGAGACCCAGTACTTC. This encodes CSAYPGQGGETQYF.

This clonotype occurred a few times. The genes are TRBV4-3 and TRBJ2-1, with 7 bases lining up with TRBD2. The junction had 13 bases not matched to a gene; V was cut back by 2 bases and J by 6 bases. The CDR3 spans 17 residues. CDR1 and CDR2 from the germline V gene are LGHNA and YSLEER. CDR3 nucleotides: TGCGCCAGCAGCCAAACAGGCGGGAGCTATATTGGCAATGAGCAGTTCTTC. Its protein is CASSQTGGSYIGNEQFF.

The CDR3: CASSPTTGTGELFF. CDR3 bases: TGTGCCAGCTCACCCACTACAGGAACCGGGGAGCTGTTTTTT. The chain uses TRBV18 and TRBJ2-2; D is possibly TRBD1 (5 bases). This CDR3 has 14 residues. CDR1 is KGHSH, CDR2 LQKENI, per germline. V lost 3 bases and J lost 5, with 10 bases in between.

This clonotype appeared a few times. V and J are TRBV6-2 or TRBV6-3 and TRBJ2-1; D uncertain. Trimming pared 3 bases from V and 2 bases from J, leaving 20 bases between. The CDR3 length is 18 residues. Germline values: CDR1 MNHEY, CDR2 SVGEGT. This chain's CDR3 is CASSYSRRPFSPYNEQFF. The DNA of the CDR3 is TGTGCCAGCAGTTATTCCCGGCGGCCGTTTAGCCCCTACAATGAGCAGTTCTTC.

The V call is TRBV7-9, the J call TRBJ2-7; 8 positions match TRBD2. This CDR3 contains 15 residues. The germline V gene has CDR1 SEHNR and CDR2 FQNEAQ (reference sequence). J gave up 0 bases and V 7 bases, and 8 bases lay outside the gene matches. CDR3 coding DNA: TGTGCCAGCAAAAACATAGCGGGAAGCTCCTACGAGCAGTACTTC. Protein sequence: CASKNIAGSSYEQYF.

The J gene is TRBJ1-2, the V gene TRBV19, with D possibly matching TRBD1 (6 bases). Between the trimmed V and J ends, which lost 2 bases and 4 bases, there was a span of 11 bases. Germline CDR1 LNHDA, CDR2 SQIVND (reference sequence). The CDR3 spans 14 residues. The CDR3, as DNA: TGTGCCAGTAGTATACAGACAGGCTTCTATGGCTACACCTTC. Its protein is CASSIQTGFYGYTF.

This chain connects TRBV6-2 or TRBV6-3 to TRBJ2-5, with TRBD1 as a possible D gene (6 bases). The CDR3 extends over 14 amino acids. CDR1 is MNHEY and CDR2 is SVGEGT in the germline V gene. The V and J ends lost 5 bases and 4 bases respectively, with 14 bases between them. The CDR3 loop reads CASSETGFSETQYF. The CDR3 bases are TGTGCCAGCAGTGAAACAGGGTTTTCAGAGACCCAGTACTTC.

This clonotype has a handful of counts. The V and J genes are TRBV3-1 and TRBJ2-1; D not resolved. The V end was cut by 2 bases, the J end by 8 bases, with 19 bases between. Germline lookup yields CDR1 LGHDT and CDR2 YNNKEL (reference sequence). This CDR3 is 16 amino acids long. Written as DNA, the CDR3 is TGTGCCAGCAGCCAAAATCTCCTCAGAGGAGACGATGAGCAGTTCTTC. Protein: CASSQNLLRGDDEQFF.

The table lists this clonotype with many counts. This chain uses TRBV28 with TRBJ2-7; D may be TRBD1 (7 bases). Germline V gene sequence: CDR1 MDHEN, CDR2 SYDVKM. The V and J ends lost 7 bases and 1 base respectively, with 14 bases between them. The CDR3 is 14 residues long. Written as DNA, the CDR3 is TGTGCCAGCAACCAGGGGGGCAAGTCCTACGAGCAGTACTTC. Residues: CASNQGGKSYEQYF.